One and the same sample provided the 19 T cell receptor beta chains below, sequenced in a study of CD8+ T cells in alopecia areata. The authors extracted RNA and reverse transcribed it into cDNA as the sequencing template. Generated by immunoSEQ multiplex PCR, the TCRdb table keeps only in-frame clones and is missing some. The repertoire holds about 200,000 clones, with around three fifths as singletons. Treatment denoted: oral pan-JAK inhibitor, 5-10 mg twice daily. This specimen consisted of CD4+ T cells sorted from blood, obtained at week 4, from a patient treated with tofacitinib. Receptors were obtained from a human donor with alopecia areata.

This clone was detected ten times or more. The chain links TRBV7-9 to TRBJ2-3; 7 bases line up with TRBD2. V dropped 3 bases and J dropped 4; count of bases not matched to a gene: 1. CDR1 and CDR2 from the germline V gene are SEHNR and FQNEAQ (reference sequence). The CDR3 has 13 amino acids. The CDR3 sequence: CASSLAGADTQYF. The CDR3 coding sequence is TGTGCCAGCAGCTTGGCGGGGGCAGATACGCAGTATTTT.

The rearrangement joins TRBV5-4 to TRBJ2-6, with no clear D. V was trimmed by 3 bases and J by 2 bases, leaving 9 bases between them. The germline gives CDR1 SGHNT, CDR2 YYREEE (reference sequence). This CDR3 spans 15 amino acids. For the CDR3, the DNA is TGTGCCAGCAGCTCCAGTCTACCTGGGGCCAACGTCCTGACTTTC. Protein product: CASSSSLPGANVLTF.

The chain combines TRBV30 with TRBJ1-2; 10 bases fit TRBD1. This CDR3 region has 16 residues. Trimming at V came to 1 base and at J to 5 bases, leaving 10 bases not matched to a gene. In germline, CDR1 is GTSNPN, CDR2 SVGIG (reference sequence). The CDR3 spells CAWSATTGGPFYGYTF. Written as DNA, the CDR3 is TGTGCCTGGAGTGCTACGACAGGGGGCCCTTTTTATGGCTACACCTTC.

There are a few counts of this clone. The chain uses TRBV4-2 and TRBJ2-6; the D is unclear. Trimming left V 4 bases short and J 0 bases short, with 7 bases between. Germline V gene lookup returns CDR1 LGHNA and CDR2 YNFKEQ. This CDR3 has 15 residues. The CDR3 is CASSPSFSGANVLTF. CDR3 sequence (DNA): TGTGCCAGCAGCCCGAGCTTCTCTGGGGCCAACGTCCTGACTTTC.

This sequence joins TRBV9 and TRBJ1-2; TRBD1 matches at 7 bases. Germline values: CDR1 SGDLS, CDR2 YYNGEE. This CDR3 is built from 16 residues. V was clipped by 1 base and J by 0 bases; unmatched bases: 6. The CDR3 protein is CASSVTGVIPNYGYTF. The CDR3 nucleotides are TGTGCCAGCAGCGTAACAGGGGTCATCCCTAACTATGGCTACACCTTC. Drawing the rest from reference TRBV9 and TRBJ1-2, the complete variable domain is DSGVTQTPKHLITATGQRVTLRCSPRSGDLSVYWYQQSLDQGLQFLIQYYNGEERAKGNILERFSAQQFPDLHSELNLSSLELGDSALYFCASSVTGVIPNYGYTFGSGTRLTVV.

This clone was observed once. The chain links TRBV30 to TRBJ2-1, with TRBD2 matching over 9 bases. The V segment lost 7 bases and the J segment 4 bases; nucleotides outside the gene matches: 5. Germline assignment: CDR1 GTSNPN and CDR2 SVGIG (reference sequence). The CDR3 is 13 amino acids. The CDR3 sequence: CAYSGGFYNEQFF. Here the CDR3 DNA reads TGTGCCTATAGCGGGGGCTTTTACAATGAGCAGTTCTTC.

The V call is TRBV29-1, the J call TRBJ2-3; 12 bases align to TRBD2. J lost 2 bases, V lost 7 bases, and 7 bases had no gene match. The germline V gene has CDR1 SQVTM and CDR2 ANQGSEA. The CDR3 has 15 amino acids. The CDR3 nucleotides read TGCAGCGCCACCGGGACTAGCGGGTACACAGATACGCAGTATTTT. This gives the protein CSATGTSGYTDTQYF.

The chain employs TRBV6-5 and TRBJ1-1, with a weak D call TRBD1 (5 bases). This CDR3 spans 13 amino acids. The V and J ends lost 5 bases and 3 bases respectively, with 10 bases between them. CDR1 and CDR2 (germline): MNHEY, SVGAGI. The CDR3 DNA sequence: TGTGCCAGCAGTCCCGACAGAGACACTGAAGCTTTCTTT. This codes for CASSPDRDTEAFF.

V usage is TRBV29-1 and J usage is TRBJ2-7; 7 bases align to TRBD1. CDR3 length: 12 residues. Germline V CDR1 and CDR2: SQVTM, ANQGSEA. Trimming removed 7 bases from V and 3 bases from J; junction bases left unmatched: 6. CDR3 residues: CSGHGTDYEQYF. The CDR3 DNA reads as TGCAGCGGGCATGGGACAGACTACGAGCAGTACTTC.

This rearrangement joins TRBV5-4 to TRBJ1-2, with a possible D match to TRBD1 (6 bases). Trimming pared 4 bases from V and 5 bases from J, leaving 21 bases between. Germline assignment: CDR1 SGHNT and CDR2 YYREEE (reference sequence). CDR3 length: 16 amino acids. As DNA, the CDR3 is TGTGCCAGCAGCGTGTCCAACCTCGGGGGCCGGTATGGCTACACCTTC. The encoded protein is CASSVSNLGGRYGYTF.

The chain uses TRBV27 and TRBJ2-2; the D call may be TRBD1 or TRBD2 (6 bases each). The CDR3 runs to 18 residues. With 5 bases removed from V and 3 bases from J, the gap between germline ends came to 22 bases. Germline lookup yields CDR1 MNHEY and CDR2 SMNVEV (reference sequence). In DNA form, the CDR3 reads TGTGCCAGCAGTGTAGGCATTCGGGGGCCAGGGTACACCGGGGAGCTGTTTTTT. Residues: CASSVGIRGPGYTGELFF.

The chain recombines TRBV4-1 with TRBJ2-7; D is uncertain. Per germline, CDR1 MGHRA and CDR2 YSYEKL. The CDR3 spans 11 residues. V shed 3 bases and J shed 5 bases, with 5 bases lying between them. The CDR3 nucleotides read TGCGCCAGCAGCCACGGCAACGAGCAGTACTTC. Translation gives CASSHGNEQYF.

The chain joins TRBV27 to TRBJ2-3; D not resolved. The CDR3 consists of 13 residues. Germline V lookup: CDR1 MNHEY, CDR2 SMNVEV (reference sequence). Trimming stripped 7 bases from V and 3 bases from J, with 11 bases between. DNA for the CDR3: TGTGCCAGCAAACGTAGTGGGACAGATACGCAGTATTTT. It codes for CASKRSGTDTQYF.

This clone showed up just a few times. The chain couples TRBV29-1 to TRBJ2-7; 7 bases line up with TRBD2. V was pared by 5 bases and J by 5 bases, with 12 bases of the junction left unmatched. CDR3 length: 14 residues. Germline values: CDR1 SQVTM, CDR2 ANQGSEA. The CDR3 loop is CSVNGLRGVDEQYF. In DNA, the CDR3 is TGCAGCGTTAACGGTTTACGGGGGGTTGACGAGCAGTACTTC.

This chain uses TRBV7-8 with TRBJ1-6; D may be TRBD1 (5 bases). Germline CDR1 and CDR2: SGHVS and FQNEAQ. The V end was cut by 3 bases, the J end by 7 bases, with 13 bases between. CDR3 length: 15 residues. The chain's CDR3 is CASSLAGRSNSPLHF. CDR3 DNA sequence: TGTGCCAGCAGCTTGGCGGGACGGTCGAATTCACCCCTCCACTTT.

The chain carries TRBV30 and TRBJ1-5, with TRBD1 matching over 10 bases. CDR1 and CDR2 from the germline V gene are GTSNPN and SVGIG (reference sequence). This CDR3 region has 14 residues. Germline trimming cut 5 bases from V and 3 bases from J; bases unmatched to any gene: 4. CDR3 loop: CAWVGTGANQPQHF. DNA for the CDR3: TGTGCCTGGGTCGGGACAGGGGCCAATCAGCCCCAGCATTTT. The full variable domain, its missing parts supplied by reference TRBV30 and TRBJ1-5, is SQTIHQWPATLVQPVGSPLSLECTVEGTSNPNLYWYRQAAGRGLQLLFYSVGIGQISSEVPQNLSASRPQDRQFILSSKKLLLSDSGFYLCAWVGTGANQPQHFGDGTRLSIL.

This sequence joins TRBV6-5 and TRBJ2-7; D ambiguous. Germline-derived CDR1 and CDR2 are MNHEY and SVGAGI. Trimming took 2 bases from V and 0 from J, leaving 11 bases between them. The length of the CDR3 is 15 residues. As DNA, the CDR3 is TGTGCCAGCAGTTACCGGCAGCTGACCTCCTACGAGCAGTACTTC. It translates to CASSYRQLTSYEQYF.

J is TRBJ1-1 and V is TRBV2; weak D call: TRBD1 (5 bases). Trimming shortened V by 0 bases and J by 11 bases, and 13 bases separated the two germline ends. From germline, CDR1 is SNHLY and CDR2 FYNNEI. This CDR3 spans 13 amino acids. CDR3 amino acids: CASSEAEFAGAFF. The CDR3 nucleotides read TGTGCCAGCAGTGAAGCGGAGTTCGCAGGGGCTTTCTTT.

This sequence joins TRBV4-3 and TRBJ1-1; tentative D call: TRBD1 (6 bases). There are 14 residues in the CDR3. Trimming removed 4 bases from V and 4 bases from J, with 13 bases in between. Germline V gene sequence: CDR1 LGHNA, CDR2 YSLEER. CDR3 nucleotides: TGCGCCAGCAGCCGACAGGAGGGAGGCACTGAAGCTTTCTTT. Its protein is CASSRQEGGTEAFF.